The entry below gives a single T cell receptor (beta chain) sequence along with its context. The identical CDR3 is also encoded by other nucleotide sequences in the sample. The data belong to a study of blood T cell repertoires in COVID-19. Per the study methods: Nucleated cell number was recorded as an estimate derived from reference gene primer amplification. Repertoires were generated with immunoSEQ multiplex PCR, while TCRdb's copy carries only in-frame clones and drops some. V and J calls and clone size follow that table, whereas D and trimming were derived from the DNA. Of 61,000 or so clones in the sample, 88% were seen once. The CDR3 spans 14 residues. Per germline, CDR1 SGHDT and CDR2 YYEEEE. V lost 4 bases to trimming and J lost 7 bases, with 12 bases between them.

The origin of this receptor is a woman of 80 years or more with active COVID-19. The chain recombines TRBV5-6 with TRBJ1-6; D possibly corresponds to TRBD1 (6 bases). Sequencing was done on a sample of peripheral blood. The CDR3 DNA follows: TGTGCCAGCAGCGCACGGACAGCCAATTCACCCCTCCACTTT. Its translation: CASSARTANSPLHF. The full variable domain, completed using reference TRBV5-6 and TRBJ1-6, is DAGVTQSPTHLIKTRGQQVTLRCSPKSGHDTVSWYQQALGQGPQFIFQYYEEEERQRGNFPDRFSGHQFPNYSSELNVNALLLGDSALYLCASSARTANSPLHFGNGTRLTVT.